The 12 T cell receptor beta chains below all came from one sample that was sequenced in a study of blood T cell repertoires in COVID-19. The repertoire was sequenced with immunoSEQ multiplex PCR; TCRdb's copy has only in-frame clones and lacks some. This table holds more than 45,000 clones, just under 90% found once. Specimen: peripheral blood. These receptors originate from a woman in her sixties or seventies with COVID-19, enrolled during active disease.

This chain connects TRBV11-2 to TRBJ2-7, with D uncertain. The ends were cut back, 1 base at V and 6 bases at J, with 13 bases in the middle. Per the germline V gene, CDR1 is SGHAT and CDR2 is FQNNGV. CDR3 length: 14 residues. CDR3 DNA sequence: TGTGCCAGCAGCTTAGTGCCGACGCAGGTCGAGCAGTACTTC. It codes for CASSLVPTQVEQYF.

The genes are TRBV3-1 (or the pseudogene TRBV3-2) and TRBJ1-2; unclear D gene. V was clipped by 6 bases and J by 5 bases, with 10 bases between them. In germline, CDR1 is LGHDT, CDR2 YNNKEL (reference sequence). The CDR3 covers 12 residues. The chain's CDR3 is CASRDPGYGYTF. The CDR3 region has the DNA TGTGCCAGCAGAGACCCAGGTTATGGCTACACCTTC.

This chain links TRBV6-5 with TRBJ1-2; D uncertain. The germline gives CDR1 MNHEY, CDR2 SVGAGI. Trimming removed 0 bases at V and 3 bases at J, with 8 bases between. The CDR3 runs to 14 residues. This CDR3 is CASSYSGQDYGYTF. The CDR3 nucleotides read TGTGCCAGCAGTTACTCGGGCCAGGACTATGGCTACACCTTC.

The genes are TRBV6-6 and TRBJ1-5; 9 bases agree with TRBD1. The V gene's germline CDR1 is MNHNY and CDR2 SVGAGI (reference sequence). V lost 6 bases to trimming and J lost 0 bases; unmatched junction nucleotides: 6. The CDR3 is 16 amino acids. The CDR3 DNA follows: TGTGCCAGCAGCAGCCCGACAGGGGGTAGCAATCAGCCCCAGCATTTT. Its protein product is CASSSPTGGSNQPQHF.

In its sample, this clone was seen a few times. The CDR3 coding sequence is TGTGCCAGCAGTTTATCGACGCCTAGCGGGGTCAATGAGCAGTTCTTC. Protein sequence: CASSLSTPSGVNEQFF. The chain uses TRBV27 and TRBJ2-1; 9 bases agree with TRBD2. The CDR3 consists of 16 residues. Germline V CDR1 and CDR2: MNHEY, SMNVEV (reference sequence). V gave up 0 bases and J gave up 6 bases; unmatched junction bases: 6.

The chain combines TRBV20-1 with TRBJ1-1; D ambiguous. This CDR3 is built from 11 residues. Germline V gene data show CDR1 as DFQATT and CDR2 as SNEGSKA (reference sequence). V was trimmed by 5 bases and J by 3 bases, leaving 7 bases between them. CDR3 sequence reads: CSAHRDTEAFF. The CDR3 coding sequence is TGCAGTGCTCATCGGGACACTGAAGCTTTCTTT.

This chain links TRBV19 with TRBJ2-2; possible D gene TRBD1, 6 bases. This CDR3 region has 16 residues. CDR1 is LNHDA and CDR2 is SQIVND in the germline V gene (reference sequence). V was clipped by 5 bases and J by 5 bases, with 18 bases between them. The CDR3 sequence is CASSSRGGLGTGELFF. DNA of the CDR3: TGTGCCAGTAGTTCAAGAGGGGGATTGGGAACCGGGGAGCTGTTTTTT.

This clone showed up just once. The genes are TRBV19 and TRBJ1-3, with 7 bases lining up with TRBD1. This CDR3 spans 14 amino acids. After removal of 6 bases from V and 4 bases from J, the junction contained 6 bases not matched to a gene. Germline V gene data show CDR1 as LNHDA and CDR2 as SQIVND (reference sequence). The CDR3 DNA reads TGTGCCAGTAGCTCGACAGGGACAGGAAACACCATATATTTT. It specifies CASSSTGTGNTIYF.

The chain employs TRBV7-2 and TRBJ2-5; 12 bases align to TRBD2. Germline CDR1 reads SGHTA; CDR2 reads FQGNSA. J was trimmed by 5 bases and V by 5 bases; bases with no gene match: 9. The CDR3 is made up of 16 amino acids. The CDR3 protein is CASSTRLAGAGETQYF. DNA for the CDR3: TGTGCCAGCAGCACTAGACTAGCGGGAGCGGGGGAGACCCAGTACTTC.

The chain carries TRBV30 and TRBJ2-7, with D perhaps matching TRBD1 (8 bases). The V gene lost 5 bases and the J gene lost 2 bases, with 16 bases spanning the gap. Per the germline V gene, CDR1 is GTSNPN and CDR2 is SVGIG (reference sequence). The length of the CDR3 is 14 residues. CDR3 in DNA: TGTGCCTGGGGGGGAGGGGACAGGACCTACGAGCAGTACTTC. Its protein product is CAWGGGDRTYEQYF.

The V gene is TRBV7-8, the J gene TRBJ2-1; TRBD1 is a possible D gene (6 bases). The germline V gene encodes CDR1 SGHVS and CDR2 FQNEAQ. The CDR3 is 17 residues long. V was cut by 1 base and J by 5 bases, with 18 bases left in between. The CDR3: CASSLEPGTNRDNEQFF. The DNA of the CDR3 is TGTGCCAGCAGCTTAGAGCCCGGGACAAATAGAGACAATGAGCAGTTCTTC.

The V and J genes are TRBV5-6 and TRBJ1-1; tentative D call: TRBD1 (5 bases). Trimming took 4 bases from V and 4 from J, leaving 14 bases between them. The germline V gene has CDR1 SGHDT and CDR2 YYEEEE. The length of the CDR3 is 14 residues. The CDR3 coding sequence is TGTGCCAGCAGCAAAGCGACAGTTTCCACTGAAGCTTTCTTT. Amino acid sequence: CASSKATVSTEAFF.